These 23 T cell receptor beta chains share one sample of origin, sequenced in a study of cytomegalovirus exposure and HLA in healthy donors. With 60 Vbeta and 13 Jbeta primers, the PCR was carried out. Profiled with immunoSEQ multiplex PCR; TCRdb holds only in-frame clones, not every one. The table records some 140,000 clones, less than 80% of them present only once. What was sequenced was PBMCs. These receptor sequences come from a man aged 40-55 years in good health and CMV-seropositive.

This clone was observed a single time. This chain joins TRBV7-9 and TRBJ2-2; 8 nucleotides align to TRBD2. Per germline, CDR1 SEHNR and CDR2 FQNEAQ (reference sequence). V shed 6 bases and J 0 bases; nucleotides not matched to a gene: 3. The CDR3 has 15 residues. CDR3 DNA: TGTGCCAGCAGACCTAGCGGGTCGAACACCGGGGAGCTGTTTTTT. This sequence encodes CASRPSGSNTGELFF. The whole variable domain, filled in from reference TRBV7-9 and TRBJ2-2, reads DTGVSQNPRHKITKRGQNVTFRCDPISEHNRLYWYRQTLGQGPEFLTYFQNEAQLEKSRLLSDRFSAERPKGSFSTLEIQRTEQGDSAMYLCASRPSGSNTGELFFGEGSRLTVL.

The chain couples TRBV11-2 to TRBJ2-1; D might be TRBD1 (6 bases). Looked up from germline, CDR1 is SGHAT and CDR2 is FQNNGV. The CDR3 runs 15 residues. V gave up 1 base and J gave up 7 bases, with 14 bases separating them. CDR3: CASSLGSGARNEQFF. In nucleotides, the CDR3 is TGTGCCAGCAGCTTAGGATCAGGGGCGAGGAATGAGCAGTTCTTC.

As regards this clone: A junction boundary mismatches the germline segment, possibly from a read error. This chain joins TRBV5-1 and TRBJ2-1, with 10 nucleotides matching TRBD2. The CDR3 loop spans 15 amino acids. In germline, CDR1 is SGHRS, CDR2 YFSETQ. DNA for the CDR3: TGCGCCAGCAGCTTGGAGCTAGCGGGGGACAAAGAGCAGTTCTTC. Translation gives CASSLELAGDKEQFF.

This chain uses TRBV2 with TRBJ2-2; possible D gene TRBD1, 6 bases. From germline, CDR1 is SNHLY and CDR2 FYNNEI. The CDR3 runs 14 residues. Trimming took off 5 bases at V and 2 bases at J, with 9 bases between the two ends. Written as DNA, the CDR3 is TGTGCCAGCAGTAGGGACATTAACACCGGGGAGCTGTTTTTT. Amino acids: CASSRDINTGELFF.

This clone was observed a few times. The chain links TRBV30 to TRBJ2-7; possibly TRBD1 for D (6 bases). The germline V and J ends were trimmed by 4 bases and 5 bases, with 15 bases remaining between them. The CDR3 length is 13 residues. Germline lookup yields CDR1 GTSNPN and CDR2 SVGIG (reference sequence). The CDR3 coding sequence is TGTGCCTGGACGCCAGGGGAACGCGACGAGCAGTACTTC. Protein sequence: CAWTPGERDEQYF.

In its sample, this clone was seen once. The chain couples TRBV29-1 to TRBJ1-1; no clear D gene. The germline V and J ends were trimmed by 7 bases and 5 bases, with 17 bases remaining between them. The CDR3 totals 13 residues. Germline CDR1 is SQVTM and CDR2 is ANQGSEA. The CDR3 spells CSGSRGGETEAFF. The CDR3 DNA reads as TGCAGCGGGTCCCGGGGAGGTGAGACTGAAGCTTTCTTT.

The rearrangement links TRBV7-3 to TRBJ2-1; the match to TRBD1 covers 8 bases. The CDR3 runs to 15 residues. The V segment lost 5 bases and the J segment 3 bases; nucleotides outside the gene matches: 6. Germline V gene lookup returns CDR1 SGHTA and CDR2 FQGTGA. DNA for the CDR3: TGTGCCAGCAGCACCTCGGGACAGGACTACAATGAGCAGTTCTTC. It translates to CASSTSGQDYNEQFF.

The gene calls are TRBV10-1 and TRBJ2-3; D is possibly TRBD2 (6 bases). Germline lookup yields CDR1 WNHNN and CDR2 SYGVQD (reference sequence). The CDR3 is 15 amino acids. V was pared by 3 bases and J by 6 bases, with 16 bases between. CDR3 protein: CASSDGGPGSDTQYF. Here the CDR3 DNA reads TGCGCCAGCAGTGACGGGGGTCCCGGGTCGGATACGCAGTATTTT.

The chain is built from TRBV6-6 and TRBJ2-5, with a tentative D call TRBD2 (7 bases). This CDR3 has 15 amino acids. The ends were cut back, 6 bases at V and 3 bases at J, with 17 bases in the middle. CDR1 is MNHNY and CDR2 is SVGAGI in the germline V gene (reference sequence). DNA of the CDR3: TGTGCCAGCAGCTACCCAGGGGAGGGAGAAGAGACCCAGTACTTC. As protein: CASSYPGEGEETQYF.

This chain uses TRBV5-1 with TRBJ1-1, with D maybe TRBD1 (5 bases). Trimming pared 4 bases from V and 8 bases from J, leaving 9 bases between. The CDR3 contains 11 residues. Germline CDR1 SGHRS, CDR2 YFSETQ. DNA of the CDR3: TGCGCCAGCAGCCTCTACAGGGAAGCTTTCTTT. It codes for CASSLYREAFF.

Here the CDR3 DNA reads TGTGCCAGCAGCTTAGCAGGGGTGGAAGCTTTCTTT. Its protein is CASSLAGVEAFF. The chain carries TRBV13 and TRBJ1-1; D might be TRBD1 (6 bases). This CDR3 has 12 residues. V was pared by 1 base and J by 8 bases, with 8 bases between. Germline assignment: CDR1 PRHDT and CDR2 FYEKMQ (reference sequence).

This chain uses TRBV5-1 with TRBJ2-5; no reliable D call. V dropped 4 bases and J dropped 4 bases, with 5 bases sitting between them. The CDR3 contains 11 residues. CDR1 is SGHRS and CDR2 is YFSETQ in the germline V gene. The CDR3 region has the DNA TGCGCCAGCAGCAATCGAGAGACCCAGTACTTC. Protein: CASSNRETQYF. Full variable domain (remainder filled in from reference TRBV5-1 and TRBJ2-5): KAGVTQTPRYLIKTRGQQVTLSCSPISGHRSVSWYQQTPGQGLQFLFEYFSETQRNKGNFPGRFSGRQFSNSRSEMNVSTLELGDSALYLCASSNRETQYFGPGTRLLVL.

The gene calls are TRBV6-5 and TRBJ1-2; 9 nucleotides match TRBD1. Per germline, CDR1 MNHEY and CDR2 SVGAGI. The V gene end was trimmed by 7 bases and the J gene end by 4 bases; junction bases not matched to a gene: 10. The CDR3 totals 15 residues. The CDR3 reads CASTKGGTGIYGYTF. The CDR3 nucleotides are TGTGCCAGCACCAAAGGAGGGACAGGGATCTATGGCTACACCTTC.

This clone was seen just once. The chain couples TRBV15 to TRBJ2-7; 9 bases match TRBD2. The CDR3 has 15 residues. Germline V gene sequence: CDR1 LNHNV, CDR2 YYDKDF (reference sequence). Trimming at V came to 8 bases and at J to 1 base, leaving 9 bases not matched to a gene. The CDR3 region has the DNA TGTGCCACCGCCCGGCTAGCGGGATCTTCCTACGAGCAGTACTTC. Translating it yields CATARLAGSSYEQYF.

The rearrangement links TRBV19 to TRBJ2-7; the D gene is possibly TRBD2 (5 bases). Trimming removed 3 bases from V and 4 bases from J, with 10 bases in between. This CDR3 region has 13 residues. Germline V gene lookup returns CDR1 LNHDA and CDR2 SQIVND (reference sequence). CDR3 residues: CASSIRWEYEQYF. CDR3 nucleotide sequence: TGTGCCAGTAGTATTCGGTGGGAGTACGAGCAGTACTTC.

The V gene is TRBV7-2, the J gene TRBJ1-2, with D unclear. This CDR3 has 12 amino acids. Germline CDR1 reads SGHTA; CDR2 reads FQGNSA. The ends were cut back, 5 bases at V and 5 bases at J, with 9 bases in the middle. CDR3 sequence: CASSILRYGYTF. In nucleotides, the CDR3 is TGTGCCAGCAGCATCCTCAGATATGGCTACACCTTC.

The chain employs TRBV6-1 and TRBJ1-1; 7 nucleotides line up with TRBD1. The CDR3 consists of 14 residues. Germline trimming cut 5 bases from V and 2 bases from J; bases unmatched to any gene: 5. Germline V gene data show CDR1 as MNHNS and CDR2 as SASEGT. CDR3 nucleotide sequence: TGTGCCAGCAGTCACGGACAGGATAACACTGAAGCTTTCTTT. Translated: CASSHGQDNTEAFF.

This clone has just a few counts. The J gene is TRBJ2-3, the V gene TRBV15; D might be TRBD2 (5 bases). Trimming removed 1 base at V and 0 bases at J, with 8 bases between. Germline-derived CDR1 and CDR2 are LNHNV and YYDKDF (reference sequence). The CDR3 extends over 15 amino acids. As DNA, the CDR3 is TGTGCCACCAGCAGAGCCGGGGAAAGCACAGATACGCAGTATTTT. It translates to CATSRAGESTDTQYF.

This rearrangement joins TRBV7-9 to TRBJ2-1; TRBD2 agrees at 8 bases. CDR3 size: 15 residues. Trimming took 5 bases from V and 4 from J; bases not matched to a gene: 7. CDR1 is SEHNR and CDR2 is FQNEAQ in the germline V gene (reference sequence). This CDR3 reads CASSPGGTSYNEQFF. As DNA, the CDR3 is TGTGCCAGCAGCCCGGGGGGGACCTCGTACAATGAGCAGTTCTTC.

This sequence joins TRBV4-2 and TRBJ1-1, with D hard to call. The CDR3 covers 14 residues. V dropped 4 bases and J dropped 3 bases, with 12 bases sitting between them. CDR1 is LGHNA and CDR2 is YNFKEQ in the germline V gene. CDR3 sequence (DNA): TGTGCCAGCAGCCCTCCACGGCAGGACACTGAAGCTTTCTTT. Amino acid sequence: CASSPPRQDTEAFF.

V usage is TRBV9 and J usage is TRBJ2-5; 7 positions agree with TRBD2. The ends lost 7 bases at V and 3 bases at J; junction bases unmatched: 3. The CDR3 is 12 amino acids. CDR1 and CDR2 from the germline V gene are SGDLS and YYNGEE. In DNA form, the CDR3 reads TGTGCCAGCTCCACTAGCGAAGAGACCCAGTACTTC. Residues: CASSTSEETQYF.

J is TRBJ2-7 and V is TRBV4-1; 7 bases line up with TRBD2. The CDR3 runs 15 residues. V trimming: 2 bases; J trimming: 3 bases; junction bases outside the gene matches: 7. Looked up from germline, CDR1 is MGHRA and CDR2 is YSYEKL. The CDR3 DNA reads TGCGCCAGCAGCCAACAGGGAGGGTCCTTCTACGAGCAGTACTTC. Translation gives CASSQQGGSFYEQYF.

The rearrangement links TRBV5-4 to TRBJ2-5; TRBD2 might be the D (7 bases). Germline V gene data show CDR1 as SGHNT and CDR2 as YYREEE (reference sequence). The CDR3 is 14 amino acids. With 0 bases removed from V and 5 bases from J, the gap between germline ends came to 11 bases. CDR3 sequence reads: CASSLAGGKETQYF. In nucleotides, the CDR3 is TGTGCCAGCAGCTTGGCGGGGGGCAAGGAGACCCAGTACTTC.